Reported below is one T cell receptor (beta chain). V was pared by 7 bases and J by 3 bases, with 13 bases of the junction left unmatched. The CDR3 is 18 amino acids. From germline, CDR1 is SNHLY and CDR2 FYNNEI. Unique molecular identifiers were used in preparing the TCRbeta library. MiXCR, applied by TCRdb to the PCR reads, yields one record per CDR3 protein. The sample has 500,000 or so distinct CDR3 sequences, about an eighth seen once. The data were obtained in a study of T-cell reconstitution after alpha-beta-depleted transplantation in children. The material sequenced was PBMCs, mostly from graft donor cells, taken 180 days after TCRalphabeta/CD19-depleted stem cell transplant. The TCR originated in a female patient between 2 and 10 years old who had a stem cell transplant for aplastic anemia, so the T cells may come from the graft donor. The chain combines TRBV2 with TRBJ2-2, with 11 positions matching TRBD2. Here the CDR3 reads CASTRLAGPPLDTGELFF. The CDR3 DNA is TGTGCCAGCACCCGACTAGCGGGACCCCCCCTGGACACCGGGGAGCTGTTTTTT. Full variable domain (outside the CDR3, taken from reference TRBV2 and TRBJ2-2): EPEVTQTPSHQVTQMGQEVILRCVPISNHLYFYWYRQILGQKVEFLVSFYNNEISEKSEIFDDQFSVERPDGSNFTLKIRSTKLEDSAMYFCASTRLAGPPLDTGELFFGEGSRLTVL.